Sequencing of this TCR beta chain was carried out in a study of response to subunit inactivated influenza vaccine. General study points: Authors suggested each seasonal flu vaccination may recruit only limited numbers of new T cells.

J was trimmed by 3 bases and V by 11 bases; bases with no gene match: 7. The CDR3 has 12 amino acids. Germline V gene data show CDR1 as ENHRY and CDR2 as SYGVKD. Comment on this clonotype: The antigen is undetermined.

TCRdb re-called the RT-PCR reads through MiXCR, storing one row per CDR3 protein. The profile shows some 600,000 distinct CDR3 sequences, 13% to 15% of them singletons. The material was PBMCs from blood, obtained around 14 days before vaccination. The V and J genes are TRBV10-3 and TRBJ2-7; TRBD1 matches at 7 bases. This TCR came from a man aged 45 to 65 who received an inactivated influenza vaccine. In nucleotides, the CDR3 is TGTGCCGTGGGGTCAGGGGGCTACGAGCAGTACTTC. Translating gives CAVGSGGYEQYF.